These 2 T cell receptor beta chains came from one sample sequenced in a study of cytomegalovirus exposure and HLA in healthy donors. PCR amplification relied on 60 Vbeta primers (plus 13 Jbeta primers). TCRdb's copy holds only in-frame clones and misses some; the assay was immunoSEQ multiplex PCR. The sample yields 150,000 to 200,000 clones, roughly 85% seen once. Sequenced sample: PBMCs. These receptors all stem from a man between 35 and 55 years old in good health and CMV-seropositive.

This chain joins TRBV7-8 and TRBJ2-7, with 10 bases lining up with TRBD2. This CDR3 contains 15 residues. Germline-derived CDR1 and CDR2 are SGHVS and FQNEAQ. V lost 5 bases and J lost 6; bases outside the gene matches: 10. The CDR3 spells CASSRTLAGAGEQYF. The CDR3 nucleotides are TGTGCCAGCAGCCGGACGCTAGCGGGAGCTGGCGAGCAGTACTTC. The variable domain in full, with the rest retrieved from reference TRBV7-8 and TRBJ2-7, is GAGVSQSPRYKVAKRGQDVALRCDPISGHVSLFWYQQALGQGPEFLTYFQNEAQLDKSGLPSDRFFAERPEGSVSTLKIQRTQQEDSAVYLCASSRTLAGAGEQYFGPGTRLTVT.

As for this clone: The same CDR3 arises from other DNA sequences in this sample as well. This rearrangement joins TRBV9 to TRBJ2-7, with TRBD2 matching 8 bases. The germline V gene encodes CDR1 SGDLS and CDR2 YYNGEE. V was clipped by 0 bases and J by 2 bases; unmatched bases: 4. The CDR3 length is 15 residues. CDR3 residues: CASSVGLAGTYEQYF. DNA for the CDR3: TGTGCCAGCAGCGTAGGGTTAGCGGGGACCTACGAGCAGTACTTC.